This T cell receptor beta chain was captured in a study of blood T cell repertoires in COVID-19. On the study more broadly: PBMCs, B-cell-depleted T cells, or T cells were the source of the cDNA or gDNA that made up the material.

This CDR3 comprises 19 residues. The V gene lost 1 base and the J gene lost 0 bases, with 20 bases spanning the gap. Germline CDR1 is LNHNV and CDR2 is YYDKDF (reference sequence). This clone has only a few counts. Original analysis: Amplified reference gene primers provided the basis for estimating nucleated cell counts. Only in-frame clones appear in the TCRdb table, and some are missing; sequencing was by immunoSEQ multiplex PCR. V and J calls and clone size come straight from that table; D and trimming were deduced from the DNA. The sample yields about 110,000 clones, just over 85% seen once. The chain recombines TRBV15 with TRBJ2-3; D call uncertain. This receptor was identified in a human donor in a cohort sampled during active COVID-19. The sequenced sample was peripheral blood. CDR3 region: CATSRVTAGKSTSTDTQYF. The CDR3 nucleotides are TGTGCCACCAGCAGAGTTACGGCAGGAAAGAGTACTAGCACAGATACGCAGTATTTT.